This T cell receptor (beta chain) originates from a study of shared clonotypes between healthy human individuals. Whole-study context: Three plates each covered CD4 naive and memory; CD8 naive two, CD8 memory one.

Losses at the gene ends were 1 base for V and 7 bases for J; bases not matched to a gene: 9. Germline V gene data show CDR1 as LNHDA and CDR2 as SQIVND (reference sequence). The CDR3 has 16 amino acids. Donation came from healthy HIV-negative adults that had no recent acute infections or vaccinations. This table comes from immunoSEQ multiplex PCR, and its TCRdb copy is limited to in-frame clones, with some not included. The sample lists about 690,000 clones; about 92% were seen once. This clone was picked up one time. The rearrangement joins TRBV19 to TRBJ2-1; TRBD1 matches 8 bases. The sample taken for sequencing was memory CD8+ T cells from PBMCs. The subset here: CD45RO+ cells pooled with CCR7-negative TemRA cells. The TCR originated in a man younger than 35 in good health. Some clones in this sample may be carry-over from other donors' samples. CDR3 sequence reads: CASSIAGRGLRNEQFF. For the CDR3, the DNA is TGTGCCAGTAGTATAGCGGGCAGGGGGCTTAGAAATGAGCAGTTCTTC.